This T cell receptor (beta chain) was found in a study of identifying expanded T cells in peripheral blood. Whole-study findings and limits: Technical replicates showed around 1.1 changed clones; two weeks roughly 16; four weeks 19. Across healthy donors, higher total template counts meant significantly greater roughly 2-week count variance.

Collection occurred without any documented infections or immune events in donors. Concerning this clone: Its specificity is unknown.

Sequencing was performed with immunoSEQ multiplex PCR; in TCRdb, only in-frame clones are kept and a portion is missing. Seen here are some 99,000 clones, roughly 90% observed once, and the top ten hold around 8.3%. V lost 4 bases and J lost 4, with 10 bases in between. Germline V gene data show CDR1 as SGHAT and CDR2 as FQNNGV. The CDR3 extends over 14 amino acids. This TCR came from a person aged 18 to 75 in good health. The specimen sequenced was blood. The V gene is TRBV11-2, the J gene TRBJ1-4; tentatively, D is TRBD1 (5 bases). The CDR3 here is CASSSGRHNEKLFF. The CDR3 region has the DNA TGTGCCAGCAGCTCGGGACGGCATAATGAAAAACTGTTTTTT.